Below, 27 T cell receptor beta chains from the same sample are listed, as sequenced in a study of blood T cell repertoires in COVID-19 (dated by TCRdb to the early 2020s). The library was built by means of the immunoSEQ multiplex PCR assay. In its TCRdb copy, this immuneACCESS table keeps in-frame sequences only and misses some clones. Where compared with another copy, unresolved V genes explain less than half of these, and the others have no known cause. The sample has roughly 100,000 clones on record, around 80% of them singletons. The ten largest clones represent 7% of the sample. Material: peripheral blood. These receptors were obtained from a man between 65 and 85 years old with acute or convalescent COVID-19.

The chain joins TRBV28 to TRBJ1-5; D gene unclear. The germline gives CDR1 MDHEN, CDR2 SYDVKM. V gave up 2 bases and J gave up 9 bases, with 11 bases separating them. This CDR3 is built from 13 residues. DNA for the CDR3: TGTGCCAGCAGTTTACAGGAGGAAAGGCCCCAGCATTTT. Translated: CASSLQEERPQHF.

This chain uses TRBV6-6 with TRBJ2-3; TRBD2 aligns across 8 bases. The CDR3 sequence is 15 residues long. Trimming at V came to 6 bases and at J to 1 base, leaving 6 bases not matched to a gene. Germline V gives CDR1 MNHNY, CDR2 SVGAGI (reference sequence). DNA of the CDR3: TGTGCCAGCAGAGAACGGGGGGGCGGCACAGATACGCAGTATTTT. As protein: CASRERGGGTDTQYF.

The chain recombines TRBV25-1 with TRBJ2-5, with 11 bases matching TRBD2. The ends lost 5 bases at V and 4 bases at J; junction bases unmatched: 6. The CDR3 sequence is 15 residues long. CDR1 and CDR2 (germline): MGHDK, SYGVNS. CDR3 DNA: TGTGCCAGCAGTTCTAGCGGGAGGCTGGGAGAGACCCAGTACTTC. This encodes CASSSSGRLGETQYF.

The chain carries TRBV5-1 and TRBJ2-2; TRBD2 aligns across 8 bases. V lost 0 bases and J lost 1; bases outside the gene matches: 2. Germline-derived CDR1 and CDR2 are SGHRS and YFSETQ. The CDR3 contains 16 residues. The CDR3 is CASSLDTSGNTGELFF. The CDR3 nucleotides read TGCGCCAGCAGCTTGGATACTAGCGGGAACACCGGGGAGCTGTTTTTT.

The sample holds a few counts of this clone. The V gene is TRBV5-1, the J gene TRBJ2-3; TRBD2 agrees at 10 bases. Trimming removed 4 bases from V and 0 bases from J; junction bases left unmatched: 2. CDR3 size: 15 residues. Germline CDR1 and CDR2: SGHRS and YFSETQ. The CDR3 coding sequence is TGCGCCAGCAGCATGGGACTAGCGAGCACAGATACGCAGTATTTT. This codes for CASSMGLASTDTQYF. The full variable domain, its missing parts supplied by reference TRBV5-1 and TRBJ2-3, is KAGVTQTPRYLIKTRGQQVTLSCSPISGHRSVSWYQQTPGQGLQFLFEYFSETQRNKGNFPGRFSGRQFSNSRSEMNVSTLELGDSALYLCASSMGLASTDTQYFGPGTRLTVL.

The chain joins TRBV29-1 to TRBJ2-5, with a weak D call TRBD2 (6 bases). This CDR3 region has 13 residues. V gave up 3 bases and J gave up 4 bases, with 12 bases separating them. Looked up from germline, CDR1 is SQVTM and CDR2 is ANQGSEA. As DNA, the CDR3 is TGCAGCGTTGATAACAGGAGGGGAGAGACCCAGTACTTC. Translated: CSVDNRRGETQYF. The variable domain in full, completed from reference TRBV29-1 and TRBJ2-5, reads SAVISQKPSRDICQRGTSLTIQCQVDSQVTMMFWYRQQPGQSLTLIATANQGSEATYESGFVIDKFPISRPNLTFSTLTVSNMSPEDSSIYLCSVDNRRGETQYFGPGTRLLVL.

CDR3 sequence reads: CASSPQDGKGYGYTF. DNA for the CDR3: TGTGCCAGCTCACCCCAGGACGGGAAGGGATATGGCTACACCTTC. The chain recombines TRBV18 with TRBJ1-2; D gene unclear. This CDR3 has 15 amino acids. The germline gives CDR1 KGHSH, CDR2 LQKENI. V lost 3 bases and J lost 5, with 16 bases in between. The full variable domain, with the rest looked up from reference TRBV18 and TRBJ1-2, is NAGVMQNPRHLVRRRGQEARLRCSPMKGHSHVYWYRQLPEEGLKFMVYLQKENIIDESGMPKERFSAEFPKEGPSILRIQQVVRGDSAAYFCASSPQDGKGYGYTFGSGTRLTVV.

There are a few counts of this clone. This sequence joins TRBV27 and TRBJ2-7, with TRBD1 matching over 9 bases. CDR3 length: 14 residues. Per germline, CDR1 MNHEY and CDR2 SMNVEV (reference sequence). The V and J ends lost 5 bases and 6 bases, in that order; junction bases with no gene match: 8. The CDR3 region is CASSKGQGIGEQYF. In DNA, the CDR3 is TGTGCCAGCAGTAAGGGACAGGGAATAGGCGAGCAGTACTTC.

CDR3: CATSDATGQGWGETQYF. CDR3 DNA sequence: TGTGCCACCAGTGATGCCACGGGACAGGGTTGGGGGGAGACCCAGTACTTC. The rearrangement links TRBV24-1 to TRBJ2-5, with 9 bases that match TRBD1. CDR1 KGHDR and CDR2 SFDVKD come from the germline V gene. This CDR3 comprises 17 residues. V lost 3 bases, J lost 5 bases, and 12 bases stayed unmatched.

This clone has more than one count but fewer than ten. The chain uses TRBV3-1 (or the pseudogene TRBV3-2) and TRBJ2-5; 11 bases line up with TRBD1. CDR1 is LGHDT, CDR2 YNNKEL, per germline (reference sequence). V was clipped by 2 bases and J by 3 bases; unmatched bases: 5. The CDR3 totals 16 residues. The CDR3 DNA is TGTGCCAGCAGCCAATTGGGGGGACAGGGGGAAGAGACCCAGTACTTC. Translation: CASSQLGGQGEETQYF.

This rearrangement joins TRBV28 to TRBJ1-6, with 8 bases that match TRBD1. The CDR3 runs 15 residues. After removal of 6 bases from V and 7 bases from J, the junction contained 8 bases not matched to a gene. Per the germline V gene, CDR1 is MDHEN and CDR2 is SYDVKM. CDR3 loop: CASRSPGTGNSPLHF. The CDR3 region has the DNA TGTGCCAGCAGGAGTCCCGGGACAGGAAATTCACCCCTCCACTTT.

The gene calls are TRBV27 and TRBJ1-2; D uncertain. CDR1 and CDR2 (germline): MNHEY, SMNVEV (reference sequence). Trimming cost V 4 bases and J 0 bases, with 6 bases left between them. This CDR3 is 13 amino acids long. CDR3 nucleotide sequence: TGTGCCAGCAGTTACTCTACTAACTATGGCTACACCTTC. Translating it yields CASSYSTNYGYTF.

This chain joins TRBV30 and TRBJ1-5; D perhaps matches TRBD1 (5 bases). Germline lookup yields CDR1 GTSNPN and CDR2 SVGIG (reference sequence). The CDR3 sequence is 13 residues long. Trimming removed 0 bases from V and 4 bases from J, with 7 bases in between. The CDR3 coding sequence is TGTGCCTGGAGTGTGGGGCAGAATCAGCCCCAGCATTTT. This gives the protein CAWSVGQNQPQHF.

The chain recombines TRBV18 with TRBJ2-1; tentative D call: TRBD2 (7 bases). The CDR3 spans 15 residues. V lost 2 bases and J lost 3, with 11 bases in between. Germline CDR1 and CDR2: KGHSH and LQKENI. The CDR3 nucleotides read TGTGCCAGCTCACCAGGGGGGGGGCTCTACAATGAGCAGTTCTTC. Residues: CASSPGGGLYNEQFF.

The V gene is TRBV7-6, the J gene TRBJ1-5; the D is unclear. CDR1 is SGHVS, CDR2 FNYEAQ, per germline. CDR3 length: 16 amino acids. Deletions cut 1 base from V and 0 bases from J, with 10 bases between. The DNA of the CDR3 is TGTGCCAGCAGCTTAGGAGAAGAATATAGCAATCAGCCCCAGCATTTT. It yields the protein CASSLGEEYSNQPQHF.

V gene TRBV5-1 combines with J gene TRBJ2-1; perhaps TRBD2 as D (6 bases). Germline CDR1 reads SGHRS; CDR2 reads YFSETQ. The CDR3 sequence is 15 residues long. Trimming shortened V by 2 bases and J by 7 bases, and 16 bases separated the two germline ends. DNA of the CDR3: TGCGCCAGCAGCTTTGGGGACTCATTTCGGAATGAGCAGTTCTTC. Its translation: CASSFGDSFRNEQFF.

This chain joins TRBV2 and TRBJ2-7; 10 bases agree with TRBD2. CDR1 is SNHLY and CDR2 is FYNNEI in the germline V gene. This CDR3 contains 14 residues. J was trimmed by 7 bases and V by 6 bases; bases with no gene match: 9. The CDR3 is CASSLAGALREQYV. CDR3 DNA: TGTGCCAGCAGCCTAGCGGGGGCCCTGAGAGAGCAGTACGTC.

The chain couples TRBV2 to TRBJ1-2; 7 nucleotides align to TRBD1. The CDR3 contains 15 residues. V shed 2 bases, J shed 2 bases, and the junction held 5 bases outside the gene matches. From germline, CDR1 is SNHLY and CDR2 FYNNEI. CDR3 residues: CASSEYPTGNYGYTF. The CDR3 DNA is TGTGCCAGCAGTGAATACCCGACAGGGAACTATGGCTACACCTTC.

The chain is built from TRBV28 and TRBJ1-1; D is possibly TRBD1 (5 bases). CDR3 size: 14 residues. Trimming left V 9 bases short and J 3 bases short, with 17 bases between. Germline V gives CDR1 MDHEN, CDR2 SYDVKM. CDR3 bases: TGTGCCAGTCTTTCCCAGGGTTACGACACTGAAGCTTTCTTT. It codes for CASLSQGYDTEAFF.

This sequence joins TRBV12-5 and TRBJ2-3; 12 nucleotides match TRBD2. Germline loops: CDR1 LGHNT, CDR2 FRNRAP. The CDR3 consists of 15 residues. Trimming took 8 bases from V and 6 from J; bases not matched to a gene: 9. The CDR3, as DNA: TGTGCTAGTACGGCTAGCGGGAGGGCCGCGGATACGCAGTATTTT. It translates to CASTASGRAADTQYF.

This rearrangement joins TRBV2 to TRBJ1-1; 8 nucleotides match TRBD1. This CDR3 has 13 residues. Germline assignment: CDR1 SNHLY and CDR2 FYNNEI. The junction had 5 bases not matched to a gene; V was cut back by 6 bases and J by 5 bases. The CDR3, as DNA: TGTGCCAGCAGGATGACAGGGGAAACTGAAGCTTTCTTT. It translates to CASRMTGETEAFF.

The genes are TRBV5-4 and TRBJ2-7; tentative D call: TRBD2 (5 bases). Trimming took 0 bases from V and 1 from J, leaving 8 bases between them. The CDR3 is 14 residues long. Germline assignment: CDR1 SGHNT and CDR2 YYREEE (reference sequence). The chain's CDR3 is CASSLDRGSYEQYV. CDR3 bases: TGTGCCAGCAGCTTGGACCGGGGATCCTACGAGCAGTACGTC.

V gene TRBV2 combines with J gene TRBJ2-1; TRBD2 matches 9 bases. The V and J ends lost 2 bases and 9 bases, in that order; junction bases with no gene match: 8. Per germline, CDR1 SNHLY and CDR2 FYNNEI. The CDR3 contains 15 residues. In DNA, the CDR3 is TGTGCCAGCAGTGAACGGGCGGGGGGGCCTGTTGAGCAGTTCTTC. Amino acid sequence: CASSERAGGPVEQFF.

The chain is built from TRBV15 and TRBJ1-2; TRBD1 matches 7 bases. V lost 5 bases to trimming and J lost 4 bases; unmatched junction nucleotides: 10. Germline assignment: CDR1 LNHNV and CDR2 YYDKDF (reference sequence). The CDR3 extends over 15 amino acids. The CDR3 loop reads CATSSGQAFFYGYTF. The CDR3 nucleotides read TGTGCCACCAGCTCAGGACAGGCGTTCTTCTATGGCTACACCTTC.

J is TRBJ2-6 and V is TRBV24-1; D might be TRBD2 (5 bases). The CDR3 runs 16 residues. V was cut by 4 bases and J by 0 bases, with 9 bases left in between. Per germline, CDR1 KGHDR and CDR2 SFDVKD. CDR3 sequence reads: CATSEVAYSGANVLTF. The CDR3 nucleotides read TGTGCCACCAGTGAGGTAGCGTACTCTGGGGCCAACGTCCTGACTTTC.

The V gene is TRBV29-1, the J gene TRBJ1-3; 9 nucleotides line up with TRBD1. Losses at the gene ends were 5 bases for V and 4 bases for J; bases not matched to a gene: 3. Germline lookup yields CDR1 SQVTM and CDR2 ANQGSEA. This CDR3 has 13 amino acids. In nucleotides, the CDR3 is TGCAGCGTTTCGGGACAGGGCGGAAACACCATATATTTT. It codes for CSVSGQGGNTIYF.

The genes are TRBV4-1 and TRBJ1-1, with 9 positions matching TRBD1. The germline V gene has CDR1 MGHRA and CDR2 YSYEKL. This CDR3 has 17 amino acids. Trimming took 0 bases from V and 10 from J; bases not matched to a gene: 15. CDR3 sequence reads: CASSQERGRTGVSGAFF. The DNA of the CDR3 is TGCGCCAGCAGCCAAGAGAGGGGCCGGACAGGGGTTTCGGGAGCTTTCTTT.